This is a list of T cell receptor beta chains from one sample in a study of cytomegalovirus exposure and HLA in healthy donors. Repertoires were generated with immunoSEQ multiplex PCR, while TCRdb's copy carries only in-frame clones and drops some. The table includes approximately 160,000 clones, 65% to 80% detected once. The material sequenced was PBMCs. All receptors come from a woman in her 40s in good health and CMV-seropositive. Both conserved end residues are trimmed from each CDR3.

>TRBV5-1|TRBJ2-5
ASSLTQGKETQY
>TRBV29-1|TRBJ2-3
SVEDPGEGVVDTQY
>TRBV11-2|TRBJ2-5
ASSSPGARGLNREQY
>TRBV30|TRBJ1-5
AWAGQGNQPQH
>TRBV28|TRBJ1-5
ASIRVGQPQH
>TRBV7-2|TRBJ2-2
ASSLAGALNTGELF
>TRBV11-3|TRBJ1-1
ASSFASNTEAF
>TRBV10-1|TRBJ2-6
ASSVTGESSGANVLT
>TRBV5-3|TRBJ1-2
ASSCCGVEDGYT
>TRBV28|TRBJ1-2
ASSGIGYT
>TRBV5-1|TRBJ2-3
ASSFASTLTDTQY
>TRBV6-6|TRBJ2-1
ASSSPDRVNNEQF
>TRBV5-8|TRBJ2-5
ASSWGLAGADQETQY
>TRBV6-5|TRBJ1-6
ASRSEAYNSPLH
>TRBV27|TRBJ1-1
ASSYKQGAAEAF
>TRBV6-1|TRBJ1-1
ASSSRRNTEAF
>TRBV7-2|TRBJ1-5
ASSPQVSNSNQPQH
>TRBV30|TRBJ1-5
AWSHLLGQLDQPQH
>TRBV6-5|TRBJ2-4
ASSQNTGTGNIQY
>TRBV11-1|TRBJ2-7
ASSWRSYEQY
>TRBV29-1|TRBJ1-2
SVRQGALNYGYT
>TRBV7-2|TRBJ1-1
ASSWRGNTEAF
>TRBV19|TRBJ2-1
ASSMVSIRGNEQF
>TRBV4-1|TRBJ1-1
ASSQVLRTENTEAF
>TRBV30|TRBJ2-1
AWSKGLAGGSYEQF
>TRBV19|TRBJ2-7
ASSVRTGPGEQY
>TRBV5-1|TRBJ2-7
ASRLDPDRTYEQY
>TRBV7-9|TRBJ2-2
ASSLGTVPGELF
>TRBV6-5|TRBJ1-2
ASSQQGHYGYT
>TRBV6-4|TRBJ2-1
ASSDVWGANEQF
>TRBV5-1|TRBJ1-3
ASSLEPRSSGNTIY
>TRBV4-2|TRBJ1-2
ASSQVSGTVNYGYT
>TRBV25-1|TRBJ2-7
ASRNTGTWGYEQY
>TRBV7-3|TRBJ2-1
ASSFSVAGPNEQF
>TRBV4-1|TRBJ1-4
ASSPFRLGWEKLF
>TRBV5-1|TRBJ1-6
ASSPSGVIDSPLH
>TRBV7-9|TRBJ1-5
SSSLGQGLLSNQPQH
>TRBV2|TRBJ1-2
ASSAAGVGYGYT
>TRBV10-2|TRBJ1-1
ASSGTANTEAF
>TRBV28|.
ASSATGVYEQY
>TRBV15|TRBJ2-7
ATSTGGQGAYEQY
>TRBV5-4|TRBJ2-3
ASSTLRGGAEDTQY
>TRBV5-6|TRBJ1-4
ASSLRQGDSTNEKLF
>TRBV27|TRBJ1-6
ASSLSGALYNSPLH
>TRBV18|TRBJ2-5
ASSPPVGGSETQY
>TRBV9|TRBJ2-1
ASSVGAGGADNEQF
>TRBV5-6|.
ASSHSAQRREQY
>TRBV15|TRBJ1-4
ATSREVDRGSEKLF
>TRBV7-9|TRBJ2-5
ASSLLVVAAKETQY
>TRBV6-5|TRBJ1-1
ASSPRTGEGEAF
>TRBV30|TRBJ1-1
ARFTDTEAF
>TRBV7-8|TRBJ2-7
ASSFYGGSYEQY
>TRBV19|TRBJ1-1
ASSIGQGSTEAF
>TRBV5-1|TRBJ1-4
ASSRYATNEKLF
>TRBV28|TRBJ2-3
ASNEPGLAGTDTQY
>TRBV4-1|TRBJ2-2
ASSQAPTENTGELF
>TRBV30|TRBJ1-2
ACRRLDRDKDGYT
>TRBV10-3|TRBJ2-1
ASFGTGGYNEQF
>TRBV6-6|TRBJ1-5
ASSLTGASNQPQH
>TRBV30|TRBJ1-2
AWSDFTANYGYT